The clone carrying this TCR beta chain was seen many times. The antigen is undetermined. The data derive from a study of T cells in Graves' hyperthyroidism and ophthalmopathy. Not enrolled were patients with uncontrolled infection, other autoimmune disease, pregnancy or lactation. Out of 10 ml of fresh peripheral blood came the PBMCs. From RNA transcripts, TCR beta CDR3 regions were amplified. A set of HTBI primers served as the primers for a first-round RT-PCR of the TCR CDR3. TCRdb itself ran the multiplex PCR reads through MiXCR, one entry per CDR3 protein. This table holds around 720,000 distinct CDR3 sequences, 35% found once. Study outcomes and limitations: Most thyroid clonotypes that were expanded above 0.001 also turned up in blood.

This clonotype originated in a woman between 40 and 55 years old with Graves' hyperthyroidism. Sequencing was performed on blood.

CDR3 in amino acids: CASSLAGQWMLAFF. In nucleotides, the CDR3 is TGTGCCAGCAGCTTAGCGGGACAGTGGATGCTGGCTTTCTTT. The genes are TRBV11-2 and TRBJ1-1, with TRBD1 identical over 7 bases. The V and J ends lost 1 base and 11 bases, in that order; junction bases with no gene match: 10. Germline V gene lookup returns CDR1 SGHAT and CDR2 FQNNGV. This CDR3 comprises 14 residues.